This T cell receptor (beta chain) stems from a study of early T cells in non-severe SARS-CoV-2 infection. General study points: Private and CD4 specificities were missed by VDJdb matching, which favored anti-spike CD8 responses.

CDR1 is MDHEN and CDR2 is SYDVKM in the germline V gene. This CDR3 region has 16 residues. J gave up 4 bases and V 2 bases, and 6 bases lay outside the gene matches. Details on this clonotype: Its cognate antigen is unknown.

TCRdb re-called the 5' RACE reads with MiXCR, one entry per CDR3 protein. Of under 70,000 distinct CDR3 sequences in the sample, 11% are singletons; the top ten hold 3.5% to 4%. The sample consisted of whole blood. This chain joins TRBV28 and TRBJ2-3; 10 bases align to TRBD1. The sequence derives from an adult who was a healthcare worker with PCR-confirmed SARS-CoV-2 infection or an uninfected control (not recorded which). DNA for the CDR3: TGTGCCAGCAGTTTACCGGGACAGGGGATCGCAGATACGCAGTATTTT. Translating gives CASSLPGQGIADTQYF.